The sequence of this TCR beta chain was determined in a study of breast tumors, draining lymph nodes, adjacent tissues. Breast cancer patients provided tissue from their axillary draining lymph nodes. Regarding this clonotype: Antigen: not known.

TCRdb used MiXCR to reprocess the multiplex PCR reads, holding one entry per CDR3 protein. The table records tens of thousands of distinct CDR3 sequences, around 28% of them present only once. General study findings and limits: The data were judged consistent with most tumor T cells coming from lymph node and expanding in tumor. Tumor repertoires ranked between lymph nodes and nontumor tissue in diversity, with V and J gene preferences. Luminal-like breast cancer showed significantly greater tumor-nontumor repertoire similarity than basal-like breast cancer did. Data only fit, rather than demonstrated, lymph node origin of most tumor T cells.

This CDR3 has 17 residues. J was trimmed by 2 bases and V by 10 bases; bases with no gene match: 17. Germline CDR1 LNHDA, CDR2 SQIVND (reference sequence). This chain links TRBV19 with TRBJ2-4; 7 nucleotides line up with TRBD2. The sequencing sample was made of axillary lymph node tissue. This TCR derives from a female donor with breast cancer. Some clones in this sample may be carry-over from other donors' samples. CDR3 DNA: TGTGCCACGGGACGGAGAAACCCCGGGGGGACCAAAAACATTCAGTACTTC. This sequence encodes CATGRRNPGGTKNIQYF.